These T cell receptor beta chains were read from a single sample in a study of T cells in Graves' hyperthyroidism and ophthalmopathy. MiXCR was run by TCRdb on the multiplex PCR reads, yielding one entry per CDR3 protein. The sample shows hundreds of thousands of distinct CDR3 sequences, roughly 32% of them seen only once. The specimen was blood. The receptor source for this set is a middle-aged woman with Graves' hyperthyroidism. Each CDR3 is given with its conserved first and last residue. The D gene is left open where the match is weak. Clone size appears in some rows only: once, few, many, or a class for an expanded clone.

. | TRBJ1-5 | TRBV20-1 | 13 | many | TGCAGTGCGATCGACGGGGGAAATCAGCCCCAGCATTTT | CSAIDGGNQPQHF
. | TRBJ2-7 | TRBV6-2/TRBV6-3 | 11 | . | TGTGCCAGCAGTGTAGAGTTCGAGCAGTACTTC | CASSVEFEQYF
. | TRBJ2-7 | TRBV29-1 | 14 | . | TGCAGCGTTGAAGATGGCAGGGGCTACAATGAGCAGTACTTC | CSVEDGRGYNEQYF
. | TRBJ2-7 | TRBV2 | 18 | . | TGTGCCAGCAGGGCCCCCGGGGTTGGTAGCGGACACTCCTACGAGCAGTACTTC | CASRAPGVGSGHSYEQYF
. | TRBJ1-2 | TRBV12-3/TRBV12-4 | 14 | many | TGTGCCAGCAGCTTAGGACGTGCAAACTATGGCTACACCTTC | CASSLGRANYGYTF
. | TRBJ1-3 | TRBV7-6 | 15 | . | TGTGCCAGCAGCCCTCGAACTGGGGTCGGAAACACCATATATTTT | CASSPRTGVGNTIYF
. | TRBJ2-2 | TRBV20-1 | 13 | . | TGCAGTGCTAGAGAGGGGAGACTGGGGGAGCTGTTTTTT | CSAREGRLGELFF
. | TRBJ1-1 | TRBV15 | 13 | . | TGTGCCACCAGCAGAGATCGGGGGGGTGAAGCTTTCTTT | CATSRDRGGEAFF
TRBD1 | TRBJ2-7 | TRBV2 | 13 | . | TGTGCCAGCAGTGCGCAGGGGGCGCGGGAGCAGTACTTC | CASSAQGAREQYF
TRBD1 | TRBJ2-5 | TRBV5-1 | 18 | . | TGCGCCAGCAGCTTGAAACGACAGGGGGCAATTTTTCAAGAGACCCAGTACTTC | CASSLKRQGAIFQETQYF
. | TRBJ2-7 | TRBV7-9 | 14 | many | TGTGCCAGCACCTCGCCCGAGGATACCTACGAGCAGTACTTC | CASTSPEDTYEQYF
. | TRBJ2-6 | TRBV5-1 | 18 | . | TGTGCCAGCAGCTTAGGGGGGGGCCCCGGGGCTGGGGCCAACGTCCTGACTTTC | CASSLGGGPGAGANVLTF
. | TRBJ1-2 | TRBV28 | 12 | . | TGTGCCAGCAGTTTACAGGGAACTGGCTACACCTTC | CASSLQGTGYTF
. | TRBJ1-2 | TRBV5-8 | 12 | few | TGTGCCAGCAGCGCGGTTGAGGGGGGCTACACCTTC | CASSAVEGGYTF
TRBD1 | TRBJ2-5 | TRBV5-1 | 15 | many | TGCGCCAGCAGCTTGGTCCCGGGACAGCAAGAGACCCAGTACTTC | CASSLVPGQQETQYF
. | TRBJ1-1 | TRBV7-9 | 12 | . | TGTGCCACATTTAGAGGGGGCACTGAAGCTTTCTTT | CATFRGGTEAFF
TRBD1 | TRBJ1-5 | TRBV10-2 | 15 | many | TGCGCCAGCAGGGATTCAGGGGGCATCAATCAGCCCCAGCATTTT | CASRDSGGINQPQHF
. | TRBJ1-2 | TRBV10-1 | 16 | many | TGCGCCAGCAGCCGGGACCGCTCTCGGGATAGCTATGGCTACACCTTC | CASSRDRSRDSYGYTF
. | TRBJ2-7 | TRBV19 | 13 | many | TGTGCCAGTATGGGCGGACCTTTATACGAGCAGTACTTC | CASMGGPLYEQYF
. | TRBJ2-5 | TRBV6-6 | 15 | . | TGTGCCAGCAGAGCGAGGTTGGATATACAAGAGACCCAGTACTTC | CASRARLDIQETQYF
. | TRBJ2-5 | TRBV20-1 | 14 | many | TGCAGTGCTAGAGCATTCAGGGGTACCGAGACCCAGTACTTC | CSARAFRGTETQYF
TRBD1 | TRBJ2-1 | TRBV19 | 15 | . | TGTGCCAGTACTCCTCGGGACAGGGGGTACAATGAGCAGTTCTTC | CASTPRDRGYNEQFF
. | TRBJ1-2 | TRBV20-1 | 10 | many | TGCAGTGCCATTAGTCGTGGCTACACCTTC | CSAISRGYTF